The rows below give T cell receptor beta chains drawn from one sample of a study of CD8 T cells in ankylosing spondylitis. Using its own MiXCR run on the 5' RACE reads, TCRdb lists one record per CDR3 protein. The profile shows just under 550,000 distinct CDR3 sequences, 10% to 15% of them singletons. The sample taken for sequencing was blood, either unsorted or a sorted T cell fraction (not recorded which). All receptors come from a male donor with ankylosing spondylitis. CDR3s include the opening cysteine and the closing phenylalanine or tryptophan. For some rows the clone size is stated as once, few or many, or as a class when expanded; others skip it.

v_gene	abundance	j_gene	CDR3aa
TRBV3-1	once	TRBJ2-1	CASSQGSGIYNEQFF
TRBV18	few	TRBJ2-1	CASSPGQPPYNEQFF
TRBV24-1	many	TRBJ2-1	CATSPGWDEQFF
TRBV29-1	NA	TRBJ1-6	CSVSSGWNSPLHF
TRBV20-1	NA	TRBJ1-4	CSAKQGVGEKLFF
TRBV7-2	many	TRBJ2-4	CATKPPPGRAKNIQYF
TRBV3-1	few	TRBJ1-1	CASSKTGESEAFF
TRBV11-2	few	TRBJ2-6	CASSLENRVSGANVLTF
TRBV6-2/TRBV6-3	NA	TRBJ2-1	CASSYSHRDGNNEQFF
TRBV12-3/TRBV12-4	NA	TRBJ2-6	CASSLAWRGDYGANVLTF
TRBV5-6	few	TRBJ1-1	CASRRSQGSTEAFF
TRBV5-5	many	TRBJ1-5	CASSLSGAENQPQHF
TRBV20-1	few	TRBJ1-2	CSASPGQNYGYTF
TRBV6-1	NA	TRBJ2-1	CASRPAGRGTNEQFF
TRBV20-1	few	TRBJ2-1	CTHGVPGRDEQFF
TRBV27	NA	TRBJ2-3	CASSWTRADTQYF
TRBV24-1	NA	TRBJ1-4	CATSDYYGEKLFF
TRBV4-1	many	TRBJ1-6	CASSPEPGSYNSPLHF
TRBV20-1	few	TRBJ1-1	CSARSPGQGRYGEAFF
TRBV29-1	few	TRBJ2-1	CSVAGTNYNEQFF
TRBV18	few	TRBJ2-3	CASSPPKTPGQGTDTQYF
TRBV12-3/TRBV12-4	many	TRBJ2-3	CASSPRTSGSSTDTQYF
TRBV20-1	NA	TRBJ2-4	CSAGGNIQYF
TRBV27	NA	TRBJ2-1	CASSLWPRLGEFNEQFF
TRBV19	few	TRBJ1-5	CASSTSPRLLSGNQPQHF
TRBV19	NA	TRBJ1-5	CASSIVGEPQHF
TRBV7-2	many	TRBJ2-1	CASRTPGQGGEQFF
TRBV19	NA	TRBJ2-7	CASSPRGTLYEQYF
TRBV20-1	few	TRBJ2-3	CSASSGRGFGTDTQYF
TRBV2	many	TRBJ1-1	CASNPGAGTEAFF
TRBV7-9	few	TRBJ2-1	CASSLPLSDAYNEQFF
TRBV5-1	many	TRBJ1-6	CASSLAVGQGDSPLHF
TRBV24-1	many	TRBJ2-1	CATSDLLDGEQFF
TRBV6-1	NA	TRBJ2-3	CASRSSSGTDTQYF
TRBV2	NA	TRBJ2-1	CASSEIGEQFF
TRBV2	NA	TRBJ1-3	CASSEARGQGASIYF
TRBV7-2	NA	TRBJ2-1	CASSSIVSSYNEQFF
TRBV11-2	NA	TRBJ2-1	CASSLSSPLGNEQFF
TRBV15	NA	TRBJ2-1	CATSNRPGHEQFF
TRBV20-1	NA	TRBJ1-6	CSARSFDHSPLHF
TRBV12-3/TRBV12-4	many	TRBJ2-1	CASGLAGSDEQFF
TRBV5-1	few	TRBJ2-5	CASSLGLAGGDQETQYF
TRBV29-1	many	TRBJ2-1	CSVDPGNYNEQFF
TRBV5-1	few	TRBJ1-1	CASSLRGGDVGTEAFF
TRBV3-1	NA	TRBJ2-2	CASSQAITGELFF
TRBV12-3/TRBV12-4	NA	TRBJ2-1	CASSSSHNEQFF